One and the same sample provided the 24 T cell receptor beta chains below, sequenced in a study of shared clonotypes between healthy human individuals. Profiling relied on immunoSEQ multiplex PCR, and the TCRdb table lists in-frame clones only, not all of them. This table has over a million clones, just under 99% appearing once. Material for sequencing was naive CD4+ T cells sorted from blood. Subset noted: CD45RA+ positively selected. The receptor source for this set is a man in his thirties or forties in good health.

The table lists this clone with a count of one. V and J are TRBV18 and TRBJ2-1, with TRBD1 as a possible D gene (6 bases). V gave up 2 bases and J gave up 2 bases, with 10 bases separating them. Germline assignment: CDR1 KGHSH and CDR2 LQKENI. The CDR3 totals 15 residues. The CDR3 here is CASSPMRGTYNEQFF. The CDR3 DNA reads TGTGCCAGCTCACCAATGAGGGGGACCTACAATGAGCAGTTCTTC.

The J gene is TRBJ2-3, the V gene TRBV6-5; 10 bases align to TRBD2. Germline V gives CDR1 MNHEY, CDR2 SVGAGI. With V trimmed by 5 bases and J by 6 bases, 5 bases remained unmatched. The CDR3 spans 14 residues. The CDR3 is CASSSSGRGDTQYF. CDR3 DNA sequence: TGTGCCAGCAGTAGCAGCGGGAGGGGCGATACGCAGTATTTT.

This clone came up once. This chain connects TRBV7-9 to TRBJ1-1; D remains unclear. The CDR3 loop spans 13 amino acids. Trimming took 5 bases from V and 1 from J, leaving 8 bases between them. Per germline, CDR1 SEHNR and CDR2 FQNEAQ (reference sequence). The CDR3 protein is CASSVTWNTEAFF. CDR3 DNA sequence: TGTGCCAGCAGCGTAACCTGGAACACTGAAGCTTTCTTT.

The rearrangement joins TRBV5-1 to TRBJ2-3; D not resolved. The germline V and J ends were trimmed by 4 bases and 14 bases, with 23 bases remaining between them. Germline CDR1 SGHRS, CDR2 YFSETQ. The CDR3 runs 14 residues. CDR3 amino acids: CASSDLQSSLTPYF. CDR3 sequence (DNA): TGCGCCAGCAGCGACCTCCAGTCGTCCTTAACTCCGTATTTT.

This rearrangement joins TRBV7-9 to TRBJ2-7, with 8 bases lining up with TRBD1. This CDR3 comprises 14 residues. V dropped 6 bases and J dropped 4; count of bases not matched to a gene: 8. Germline loops: CDR1 SEHNR, CDR2 FQNEAQ (reference sequence). The CDR3 DNA sequence: TGTGCCAGCAGGATACAGGGGGACAGTTACGAGCAGTACTTC. This sequence encodes CASRIQGDSYEQYF.

This rearrangement joins TRBV19 to TRBJ2-5; 10 nucleotides align to TRBD2. The CDR3 is 14 amino acids. V lost 5 bases to trimming and J lost 7 bases; unmatched junction nucleotides: 7. Per germline, CDR1 LNHDA and CDR2 SQIVND (reference sequence). CDR3 protein: CASSPGTSEGTQYF. CDR3 bases: TGTGCCAGTAGTCCCGGGACTAGCGAAGGGACCCAGTACTTC.

This clone has a single count. The J gene is TRBJ1-3, the V gene TRBV7-2; possibly TRBD1 for D (6 bases). Per germline, CDR1 SGHTA and CDR2 FQGNSA. The V and J ends lost 7 bases and 2 bases respectively, with 12 bases between them. The CDR3 length is 14 residues. The CDR3 coding sequence is TGTGCCAGCAATCCCCAGGGGCCTGGAAACACCATATATTTT. Translated, it gives CASNPQGPGNTIYF. Filled out from reference TRBV7-2 and TRBJ1-3, the complete variable domain reads GAGVSQSPSNKVTEKGKDVELRCDPISGHTALYWYRQSLGQGLEFLIYFQGNSAPDKSGLPSDRFSAERTGGSVSTLTIQRTQQEDSAVYLCASNPQGPGNTIYFGEGSWLTVV.

Details on this clone: The sample carries other DNA sequences with the same CDR3. The chain carries TRBV28 and TRBJ2-2; D gene uncertain. Trimming took 6 bases from V and 7 from J, leaving 6 bases between them. The germline CDR1 and CDR2 sequences are MDHEN and SYDVKM. The CDR3 contains 11 residues. CDR3 DNA sequence: TGTGCCAGCAGCTTGTTCGGGGAGCTGTTTTTT. It is translated as CASSLFGELFF.

This chain uses TRBV25-1 with TRBJ2-7, with TRBD1 matching 9 bases. V lost 2 bases, J lost 5 bases, and 1 base stayed unmatched. Germline V gene data show CDR1 as MGHDK and CDR2 as SYGVNS. The CDR3 is 13 amino acids. CDR3 coding DNA: TGTGCCAGCAGTGAAGGGACAGGGCACGAGCAGTACTTC. Its translation is CASSEGTGHEQYF.

The rearrangement uses TRBV27 and TRBJ2-1; tentative D call: TRBD2 (5 bases). Germline V lookup: CDR1 MNHEY, CDR2 SMNVEV (reference sequence). The CDR3 sequence is 19 residues long. Deletions cut 9 bases from V and 6 bases from J, with 33 bases between. CDR3 sequence (DNA): TGTGCCAGGGAAGATTTGAGGCTCCGCGTGAGGGAATTGTGCAATGAGCAGTTCTTC. Translation gives CAREDLRLRVRELCNEQFF.

Comment on this clone: Other DNA sequences in the sample encode the same CDR3. The chain links TRBV19 to TRBJ1-1; D perhaps matches TRBD1 (6 bases). The germline CDR1 and CDR2 sequences are LNHDA and SQIVND (reference sequence). The V end lost 3 bases, the J end lost 1 base, and 9 bases lay between the germline ends. This CDR3 is 14 amino acids long. CDR3 sequence: CASSIGGANTEAFF. In DNA form, the CDR3 reads TGTGCCAGTAGTATCGGGGGCGCGAACACTGAAGCTTTCTTT.

V is TRBV28 and J is TRBJ2-4; 7 nucleotides align to TRBD1. After removal of 6 bases from V and 1 base from J, the junction contained 6 bases not matched to a gene. Per the germline V gene, CDR1 is MDHEN and CDR2 is SYDVKM. This CDR3 spans 15 amino acids. The CDR3 region has the DNA TGTGCCAGCAGCTACACAGGGGCGGCCAAAAACATTCAGTACTTC. Translation: CASSYTGAAKNIQYF. Filled out from reference TRBV28 and TRBJ2-4, the complete variable domain reads DVKVTQSSRYLVKRTGEKVFLECVQDMDHENMFWYRQDPGLGLRLIYFSYDVKMKEKGDIPEGYSVSREKKERFSLILESASTNQTSMYLCASSYTGAAKNIQYFGAGTRLSVL.

V gene TRBV28 combines with J gene TRBJ2-7, with 7 bases aligning to TRBD1. The V gene's germline CDR1 is MDHEN and CDR2 SYDVKM. J lost 2 bases, V lost 6 bases, and 7 bases had no gene match. CDR3 size: 14 residues. CDR3 protein: CASSHGTDPYEQYF. The CDR3 region has the DNA TGTGCCAGCAGCCACGGGACAGATCCCTACGAGCAGTACTTC.

CDR3: CASSIAPLSEQFF. The CDR3 DNA reads as TGTGCCAGTAGTATCGCCCCCCTCTCCGAGCAGTTCTTC. The gene calls are TRBV19 and TRBJ2-1; no definite D call. Germline CDR1 reads LNHDA; CDR2 reads SQIVND (reference sequence). The CDR3 sequence is 13 residues long. V was clipped by 3 bases and J by 10 bases, with 13 bases between them.

Details on this clone: This CDR3 is also generated by other DNA sequences in the sample. This chain uses TRBV5-4 with TRBJ2-5; D is unclear. The V end lost 2 bases, the J end lost 3 bases, and 5 bases lay between the germline ends. CDR1 and CDR2 from the germline V gene are SGHNT and YYREEE (reference sequence). This CDR3 has 12 residues. In nucleotides, the CDR3 is TGTGCCAGCAGCTTACCAGAAGAGACCCAGTACTTC. As protein: CASSLPEETQYF.

The chain uses TRBV18 and TRBJ2-1; 9 bases fit TRBD2. CDR1 is KGHSH, CDR2 LQKENI, per germline. V lost 1 base, J lost 7 bases, and 8 bases stayed unmatched. The CDR3 spans 16 residues. CDR3 loop: CASSPLAGDSGNEQFF. The CDR3 DNA reads TGTGCCAGCTCACCACTAGCGGGAGATTCGGGAAATGAGCAGTTCTTC.

The V and J genes are TRBV11-2 and TRBJ2-1, with D perhaps given as TRBD1 or TRBD2 (5 bases each). The length of the CDR3 is 15 residues. The V gene lost 5 bases and the J gene lost 10 bases, with 21 bases spanning the gap. Per germline, CDR1 SGHAT and CDR2 FQNNGV. The CDR3 spells CASSTYGALVLEQFF. The DNA for the CDR3 is TGTGCCAGCAGCACCTACGGGGCCTTGGTATTAGAGCAGTTCTTC. The entire variable domain, with the rest obtained from reference TRBV11-2 and TRBJ2-1, is as follows: EAGVAQSPRYKIIEKRQSVAFWCNPISGHATLYWYQQILGQGPKLLIQFQNNGVVDDSQLPKDRFSAERLKGVDSTLKIQPAKLEDSAVYLCASSTYGALVLEQFFGPGTRLTVL.

The chain carries TRBV11-2 and TRBJ2-5, with TRBD2 identical over 15 bases. The CDR3 extends over 16 amino acids. Losses at the gene ends were 5 bases for V and 3 bases for J; bases not matched to a gene: 4. Germline lookup yields CDR1 SGHAT and CDR2 FQNNGV. The DNA of the CDR3 is TGTGCCAGCAGCCCAGGGACTAGCGGGAGGAAAGAGACCCAGTACTTC. This gives the protein CASSPGTSGRKETQYF.

The CDR3 DNA follows: TGTGCCAGCAGGGGCCGAGAGGGGCTGATCACCGGGGAGCTGTTTTTT. Its translation is CASRGREGLITGELFF. The chain combines TRBV2 with TRBJ2-2; D tentatively fits TRBD1 or TRBD2 (5 bases each). This CDR3 is 16 amino acids long. Germline V CDR1 and CDR2: SNHLY, FYNNEI. Trimming left V 6 bases short and J 4 bases short, with 18 bases between.

With respect to this clone: At the DNA level, this CDR3 is encoded by other sequences in the same sample as well. V gene TRBV30 combines with J gene TRBJ1-5, with unresolved D. From germline, CDR1 is GTSNPN and CDR2 SVGIG (reference sequence). The CDR3 sequence is 13 residues long. The germline V and J ends were trimmed by 1 base and 0 bases, with 4 bases remaining between them. Written as DNA, the CDR3 is TGTGCCTGGAGTGACGGTAGCAATCAGCCCCAGCATTTT. Protein: CAWSDGSNQPQHF.

V and J are TRBV6-1 and TRBJ2-3; D could derive from TRBD1 or TRBD2 (6 bases each). The ends were cut back, 8 bases at V and 6 bases at J, with 15 bases in the middle. There are 13 residues in the CDR3. CDR1 is MNHNS, CDR2 SASEGT, per germline. The CDR3, as DNA: TGTGCCAGCGGAGGGGGAGTTCATGATACGCAGTATTTT. Translation gives CASGGGVHDTQYF.

The chain joins TRBV6-6 to TRBJ2-1; no clear D. This CDR3 region has 15 residues. V lost 5 bases and J lost 0, with 11 bases in between. The germline CDR1 and CDR2 sequences are MNHNY and SVGAGI (reference sequence). As DNA, the CDR3 is TGTGCCAGCAGTAGCCGGCGGAGCTCCTACAATGAGCAGTTCTTC. It encodes CASSSRRSSYNEQFF.

The rearrangement links TRBV5-1 to TRBJ2-2, with 16 nucleotides matching TRBD2. The CDR3 is 18 residues long. V lost 4 bases, J lost 5 bases, and 8 bases stayed unmatched. Per the germline V gene, CDR1 is SGHRS and CDR2 is YFSETQ. DNA for the CDR3: TGCGCCAGCAGCACGGGACTAGCGGGAGGGCGTCGTACCGGGGAGCTGTTTTTT. This translates into CASSTGLAGGRRTGELFF.

V gene TRBV7-9 combines with J gene TRBJ2-1; the match to TRBD2 covers 8 bases. Germline V gene sequence: CDR1 SEHNR, CDR2 FQNEAQ (reference sequence). CDR3 length: 15 residues. V lost 1 base and J lost 8; bases outside the gene matches: 7. The CDR3 loop is CASSLVTGGLHEQFF. The CDR3 DNA reads TGTGCCAGCAGCTTAGTAACGGGAGGGTTGCATGAGCAGTTCTTC.